This T cell receptor (beta chain) is drawn from a study of T cell responses to AZD1222 COVID-19 vaccine. Method: immunoSEQ multiplex PCR; TCRdb's copy keeps in-frame clones and lacks some. The sample lists 75,000 to 95,000 clones, more than 85% occurring once. Study conclusions and caveats: Unmutated variant regions are reportedly the target of nearly half of TCRs that are spike-specific. A mostly white British donor set with more females was recruited, and clonal diversity was possibly underestimated. Only six or seven AZD1222 recipients tested seropositive at baseline. Spike as a whole was targeted by vaccine-associated CD4 TCRs, dominant at 160-218 and 743-854.

The V gene lost 1 base and the J gene lost 1 base, with 7 bases spanning the gap. The germline V gene encodes CDR1 SGHDN and CDR2 FVKESK. The CDR3 is 14 residues long. With respect to this clone: The target antigen is unknown.

The sequencing used peripheral blood, collected 28 days after the second AZD1222 dose. This chain joins TRBV14 and TRBJ1-1; D is unresolved. This clonotype was obtained from an adult who received the AZD1222 COVID-19 vaccine. CDR3: CASSQGAGNTEAFF. CDR3 in DNA: TGTGCCAGCAGCCAAGGGGCAGGGAACACTGAAGCTTTCTTT.